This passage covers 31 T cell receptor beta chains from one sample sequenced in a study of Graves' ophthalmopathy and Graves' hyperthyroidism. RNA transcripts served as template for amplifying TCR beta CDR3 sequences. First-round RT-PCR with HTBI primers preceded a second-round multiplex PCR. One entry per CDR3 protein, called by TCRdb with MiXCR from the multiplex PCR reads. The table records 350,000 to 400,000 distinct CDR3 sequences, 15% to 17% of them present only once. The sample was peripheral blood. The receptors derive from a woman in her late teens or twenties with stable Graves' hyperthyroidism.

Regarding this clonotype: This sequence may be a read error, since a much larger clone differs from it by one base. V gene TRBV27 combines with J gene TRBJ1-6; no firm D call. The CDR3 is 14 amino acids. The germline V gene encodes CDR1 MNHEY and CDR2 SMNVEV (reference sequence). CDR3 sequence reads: CASSSPKGASHLHF. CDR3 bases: TGTGCCAGCAGTTCCCCAAAGGGCGCCTCACACCTCCACTTT.

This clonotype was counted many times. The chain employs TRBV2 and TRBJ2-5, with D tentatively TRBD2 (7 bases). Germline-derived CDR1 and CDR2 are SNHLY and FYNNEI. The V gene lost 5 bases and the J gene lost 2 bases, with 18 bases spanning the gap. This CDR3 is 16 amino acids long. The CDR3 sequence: CASSFFGGGLQETQYF. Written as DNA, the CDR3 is TGTGCCAGCAGTTTTTTTGGGGGGGGGCTTCAAGAGACCCAGTACTTC.

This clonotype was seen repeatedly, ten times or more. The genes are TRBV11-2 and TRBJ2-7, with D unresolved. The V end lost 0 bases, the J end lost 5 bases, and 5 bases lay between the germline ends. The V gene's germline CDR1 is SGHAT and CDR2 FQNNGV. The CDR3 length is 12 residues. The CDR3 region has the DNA TGTGCCAGCAGCTTAGACAGCCACGAGCAGTACTTC. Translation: CASSLDSHEQYF.

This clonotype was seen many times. Written as DNA, the CDR3 is TGTGCCAGCAGTGAAAGGGGTTTTACTGAAGCTTTCTTT. Amino acids: CASSERGFTEAFF. This chain uses TRBV27 with TRBJ1-1; D is perhaps TRBD1 (5 bases). The CDR3 runs to 13 residues. The germline V gene encodes CDR1 MNHEY and CDR2 SMNVEV (reference sequence). Trimming pared 5 bases from V and 5 bases from J, leaving 12 bases between.

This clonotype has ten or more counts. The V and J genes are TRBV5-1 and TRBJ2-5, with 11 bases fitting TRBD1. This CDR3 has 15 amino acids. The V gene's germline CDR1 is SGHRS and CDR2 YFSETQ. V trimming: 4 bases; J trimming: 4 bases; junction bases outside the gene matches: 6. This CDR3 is CASSKGQGVGETQYF. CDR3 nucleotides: TGCGCCAGCAGCAAGGGACAGGGGGTCGGAGAGACCCAGTACTTC.

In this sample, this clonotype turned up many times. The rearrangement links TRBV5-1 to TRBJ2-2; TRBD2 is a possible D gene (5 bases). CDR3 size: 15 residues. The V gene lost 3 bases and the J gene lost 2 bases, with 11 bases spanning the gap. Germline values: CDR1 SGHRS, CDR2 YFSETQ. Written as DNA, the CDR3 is TGCGCCAGCAGCTCACGGACTGATAACACCGGGGAGCTGTTTTTT. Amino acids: CASSSRTDNTGELFF.

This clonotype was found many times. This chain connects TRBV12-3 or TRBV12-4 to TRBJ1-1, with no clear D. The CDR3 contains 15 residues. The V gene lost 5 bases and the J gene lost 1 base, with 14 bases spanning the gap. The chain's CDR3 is CASSPRGAWNTEAFF. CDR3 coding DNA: TGTGCCAGCAGTCCCCGGGGAGCGTGGAACACTGAAGCTTTCTTT.

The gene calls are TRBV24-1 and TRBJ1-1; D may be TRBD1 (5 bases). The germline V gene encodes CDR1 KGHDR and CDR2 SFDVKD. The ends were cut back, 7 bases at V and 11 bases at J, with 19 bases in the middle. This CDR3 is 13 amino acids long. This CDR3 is CATRDIPGFDAFF. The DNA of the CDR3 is TGTGCCACCAGAGACATACCAGGGTTTGATGCTTTCTTT.

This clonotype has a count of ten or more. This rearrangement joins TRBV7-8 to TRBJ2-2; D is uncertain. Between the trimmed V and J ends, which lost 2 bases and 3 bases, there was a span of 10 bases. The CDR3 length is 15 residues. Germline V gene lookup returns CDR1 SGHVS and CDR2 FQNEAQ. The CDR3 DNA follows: TGTGCCAGCAGCTTACAGATAGACTACACCGGGGAGCTGTTTTTT. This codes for CASSLQIDYTGELFF.

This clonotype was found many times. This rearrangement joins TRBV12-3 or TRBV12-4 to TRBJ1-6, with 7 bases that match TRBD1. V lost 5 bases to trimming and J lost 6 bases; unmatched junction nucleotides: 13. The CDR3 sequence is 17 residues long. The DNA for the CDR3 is TGTGCCAGCAGTGGGGGGACAGATAAGGCCCGTAATTCACCCCTCCACTTT. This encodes CASSGGTDKARNSPLHF.

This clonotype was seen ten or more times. The CDR3, as DNA: TGTGCCAGCAGTAAGGGACAGGGGGCGGGAGAGCAGTACTTC. Translating gives CASSKGQGAGEQYF. The chain combines TRBV6-1 with TRBJ2-7; the match to TRBD1 covers 12 bases. V was clipped by 5 bases and J by 7 bases; unmatched bases: 6. Germline CDR1 is MNHNS and CDR2 is SASEGT. The CDR3 extends over 14 amino acids.

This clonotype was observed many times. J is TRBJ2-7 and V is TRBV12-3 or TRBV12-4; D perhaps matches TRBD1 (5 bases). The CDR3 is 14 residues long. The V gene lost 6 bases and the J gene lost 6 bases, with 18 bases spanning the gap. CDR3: CASSPRAPPSEQYF. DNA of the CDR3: TGTGCCAGCAGCCCCAGGGCCCCACCGAGCGAGCAGTACTTC.

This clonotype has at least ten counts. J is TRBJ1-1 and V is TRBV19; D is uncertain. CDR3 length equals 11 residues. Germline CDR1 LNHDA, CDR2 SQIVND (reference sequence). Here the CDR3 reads CVIRKNTEAFF. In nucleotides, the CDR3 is TGTGTCATCAGGAAGAACACTGAAGCTTTCTTT.

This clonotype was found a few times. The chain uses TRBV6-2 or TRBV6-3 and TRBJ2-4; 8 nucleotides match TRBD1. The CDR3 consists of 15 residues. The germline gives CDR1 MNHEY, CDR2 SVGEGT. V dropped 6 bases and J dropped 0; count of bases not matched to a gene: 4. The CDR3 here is CASRDRAGAKNIQYF. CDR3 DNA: TGTGCCAGCAGGGACAGGGCGGGAGCCAAAAACATTCAGTACTTC.

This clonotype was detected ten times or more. CDR3 loop: CASTYGGGQPQHF. CDR3 sequence (DNA): TGTGCCAGCACCTACGGAGGGGGTCAGCCCCAGCATTTT. V gene TRBV12-3 or TRBV12-4 combines with J gene TRBJ1-5; tentatively, D is TRBD1 (6 bases). The CDR3 sequence is 13 residues long. V dropped 7 bases and J dropped 6 bases, with 13 bases sitting between them.

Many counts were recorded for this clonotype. The CDR3 DNA sequence: TGCGCCAGCAGCCCATCTAGCTGGGAGACCCAGTACTTC. Protein: CASSPSSWETQYF. The gene calls are TRBV5-1 and TRBJ2-5; a possible D gene is TRBD2 (5 bases). Germline assignment: CDR1 SGHRS and CDR2 YFSETQ. CDR3 size: 13 residues. Trimming pared 4 bases from V and 5 bases from J, leaving 12 bases between.

The CDR3 loop reads CASSFGGQQPQHF. The CDR3, as DNA: TGTGCCAGCAGTTTCGGTGGACAGCAGCCCCAGCATTTT. This chain joins TRBV27 and TRBJ1-5; tentatively, D is TRBD1 (6 bases). The germline V gene encodes CDR1 MNHEY and CDR2 SMNVEV (reference sequence). Trimming cost V 3 bases and J 7 bases, with 10 bases left between them. The CDR3 consists of 13 residues.

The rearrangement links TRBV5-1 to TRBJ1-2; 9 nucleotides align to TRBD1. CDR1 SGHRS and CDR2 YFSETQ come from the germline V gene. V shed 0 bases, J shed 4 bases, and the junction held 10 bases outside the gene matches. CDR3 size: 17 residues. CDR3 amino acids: CASSLAGQGLFGYGYTF. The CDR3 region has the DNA TGCGCCAGCAGCTTGGCTGGACAGGGGCTCTTTGGCTATGGCTACACCTTC.

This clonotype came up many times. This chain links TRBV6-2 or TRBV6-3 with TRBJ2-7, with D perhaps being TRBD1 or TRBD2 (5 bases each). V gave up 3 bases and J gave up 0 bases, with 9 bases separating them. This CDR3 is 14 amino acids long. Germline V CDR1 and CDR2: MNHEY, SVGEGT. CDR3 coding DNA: TGTGCCAGCAGTTATTTGGGGGTCTCCTACGAGCAGTACTTC. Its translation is CASSYLGVSYEQYF.

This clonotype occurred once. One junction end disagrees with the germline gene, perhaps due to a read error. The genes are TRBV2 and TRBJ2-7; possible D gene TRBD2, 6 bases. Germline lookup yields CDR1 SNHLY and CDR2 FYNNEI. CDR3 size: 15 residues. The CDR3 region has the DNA TGTGCCAGCAGGGGGGGAGGCGCGGGATCCTACGATCAGTACTTC. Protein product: CASRGGGAGSYDQYF.

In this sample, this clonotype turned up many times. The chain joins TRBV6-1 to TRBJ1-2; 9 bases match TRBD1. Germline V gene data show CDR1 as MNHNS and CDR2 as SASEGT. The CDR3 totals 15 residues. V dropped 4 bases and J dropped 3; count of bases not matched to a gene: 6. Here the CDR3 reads CASSATGGRDYGYTF. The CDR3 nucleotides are TGTGCCAGCAGTGCCACAGGGGGCCGGGACTATGGCTACACCTTC.

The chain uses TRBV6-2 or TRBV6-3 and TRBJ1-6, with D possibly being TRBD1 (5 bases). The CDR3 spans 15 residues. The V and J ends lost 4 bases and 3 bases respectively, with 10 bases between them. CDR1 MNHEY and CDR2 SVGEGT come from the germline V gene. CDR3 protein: CASSFGQIYNSPLHF. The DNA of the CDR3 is TGTGCCAGCAGTTTCGGACAAATCTATAATTCACCCCTCCACTTT.

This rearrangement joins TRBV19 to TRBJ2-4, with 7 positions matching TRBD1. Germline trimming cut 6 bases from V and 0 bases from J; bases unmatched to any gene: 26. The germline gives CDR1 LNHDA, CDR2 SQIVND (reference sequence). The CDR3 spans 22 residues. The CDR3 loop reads CASSPPGQWSAVSSLAKNIQYF. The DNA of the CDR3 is TGTGCCAGTAGCCCTCCGGGACAGTGGTCGGCGGTTTCATCCTTAGCCAAAAACATTCAGTACTTC.

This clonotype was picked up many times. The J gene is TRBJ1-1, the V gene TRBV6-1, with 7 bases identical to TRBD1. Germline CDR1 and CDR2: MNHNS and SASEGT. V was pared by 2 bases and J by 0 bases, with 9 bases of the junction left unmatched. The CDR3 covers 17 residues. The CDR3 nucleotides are TGTGCCAGCAGTGAACGCGACAGGGTAGGAATGAACACTGAAGCTTTCTTT. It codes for CASSERDRVGMNTEAFF.

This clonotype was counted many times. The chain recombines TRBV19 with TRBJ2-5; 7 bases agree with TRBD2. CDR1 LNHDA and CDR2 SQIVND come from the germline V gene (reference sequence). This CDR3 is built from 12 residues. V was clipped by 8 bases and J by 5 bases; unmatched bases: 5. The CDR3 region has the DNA TGTGCCAGTGGGGACTACTACGAGACCCAGTACTTC. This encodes CASGDYYETQYF. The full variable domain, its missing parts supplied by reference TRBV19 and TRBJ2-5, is DGGITQSPKYLFRKEGQNVTLSCEQNLNHDAMYWYRQDPGQGLRLIYYSQIVNDFQKGDIAEGYSVSREKKESFPLTVTSAQKNPTAFYLCASGDYYETQYFGPGTRLLVL.

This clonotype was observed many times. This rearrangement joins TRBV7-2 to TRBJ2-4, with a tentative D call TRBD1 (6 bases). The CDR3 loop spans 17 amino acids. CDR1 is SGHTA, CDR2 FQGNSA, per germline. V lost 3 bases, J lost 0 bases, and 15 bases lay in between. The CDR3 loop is CASSFRTATQAKNIQYF. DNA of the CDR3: TGTGCCAGCAGCTTTCGGACAGCTACCCAAGCCAAAAACATTCAGTACTTC.

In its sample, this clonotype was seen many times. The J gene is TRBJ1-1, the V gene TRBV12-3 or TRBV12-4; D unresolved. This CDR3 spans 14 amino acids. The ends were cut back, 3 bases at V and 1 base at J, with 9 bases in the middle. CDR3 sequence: CASSFNGRNTEAFF. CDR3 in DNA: TGTGCCAGCAGTTTTAATGGTAGGAACACTGAAGCTTTCTTT.

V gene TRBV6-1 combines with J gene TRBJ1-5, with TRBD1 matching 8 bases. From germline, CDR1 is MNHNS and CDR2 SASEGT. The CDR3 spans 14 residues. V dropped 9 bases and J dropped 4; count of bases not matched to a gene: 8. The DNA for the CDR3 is TGTGCCAGTGCAGTGGGGACAGGTAATCAGCCCCAGCATTTT. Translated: CASAVGTGNQPQHF.

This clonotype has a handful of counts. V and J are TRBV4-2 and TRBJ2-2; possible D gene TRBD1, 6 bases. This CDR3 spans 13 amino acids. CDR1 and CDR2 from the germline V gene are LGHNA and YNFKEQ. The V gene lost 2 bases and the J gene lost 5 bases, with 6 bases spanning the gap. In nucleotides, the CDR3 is TGTGCCAGCAGCCAAAGGGGGACCGGGGAGCTGTTTTTT. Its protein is CASSQRGTGELFF.

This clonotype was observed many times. CDR3 protein: CASTQQGRVTEAFF. The CDR3 DNA reads TGTGCCAGCACCCAACAGGGGAGGGTCACTGAAGCTTTCTTT. The V and J genes are TRBV7-9 and TRBJ1-1, with 7 nucleotides matching TRBD1. With V trimmed by 7 bases and J by 4 bases, 9 bases remained unmatched. Germline CDR1 SEHNR, CDR2 FQNEAQ (reference sequence). The CDR3 covers 14 residues.

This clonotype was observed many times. The CDR3 DNA reads as TGTGCCAGCAGCCCAGGACTAGACTCCTACAATGAGCAGTTCTTC. It translates to CASSPGLDSYNEQFF. The chain combines TRBV11-2 with TRBJ2-1, with 7 bases lining up with TRBD2. Germline CDR1 is SGHAT and CDR2 is FQNNGV. Losses at the gene ends were 5 bases for V and 0 bases for J; bases not matched to a gene: 4. The CDR3 covers 15 residues.